The clone carrying this TCR beta chain was recorded at least ten times. The antigen is unknown. These data are taken from a study of beta chain features in type 1 diabetes. The authors reverse transcribed all of the isolated RNA, so sequencing captured expressed TCRB transcripts. Method: immunoSEQ multiplex PCR; TCRdb's copy keeps in-frame clones and lacks some. The profile shows hundreds of thousands of clones, about a tenth of them singletons. CD45RO/CCR7/CD25/CD127/CD95/CD27 separated CD4+ naive, central memory, regulatory and stem cell-like memory cells by sorting. Overall study results and limits: A closer apparent resemblance between naive, central memory and Treg TCRB repertoires was seen in patients than in healthy donors. Reads derived from cDNA could over-represent cells showing high TCR expression. Shorter TCRB CDR3s, moderately but significantly so, were found in Type 1 diabetes patients in all four CD4+ subsets.

Losses at the gene ends were 5 bases for V and 4 bases for J; bases not matched to a gene: 3. CDR1 is SGHAT, CDR2 FQNNGV, per germline. The CDR3 runs to 15 residues. The origin of this receptor is a man under 40 with type 1 diabetes. Sequences were obtained from central memory CD4+ T cells from blood. The chain has TRBV11-2 and TRBJ2-4; 12 bases line up with TRBD2. The CDR3 protein is CASSPGTSGKNIQYF. CDR3 sequence (DNA): TGTGCCAGCAGCCCCGGGACTAGCGGGAAAAACATTCAGTACTTC.